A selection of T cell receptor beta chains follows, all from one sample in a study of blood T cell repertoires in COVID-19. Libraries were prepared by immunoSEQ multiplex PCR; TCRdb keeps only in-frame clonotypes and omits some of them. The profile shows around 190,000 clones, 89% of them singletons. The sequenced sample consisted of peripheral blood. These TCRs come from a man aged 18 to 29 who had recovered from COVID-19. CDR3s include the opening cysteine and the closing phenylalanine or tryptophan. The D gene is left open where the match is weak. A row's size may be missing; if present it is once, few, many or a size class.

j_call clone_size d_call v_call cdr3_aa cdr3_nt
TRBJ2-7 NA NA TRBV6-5 CASSYSIPVSYEQYF TGTGCCAGCAGTTACTCTATTCCGGTCTCCTACGAGCAGTACTTC
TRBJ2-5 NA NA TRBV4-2 CASSRGAVGQETQYF TGTGCCAGCAGCCGAGGCGCGGTAGGCCAAGAGACCCAGTACTTC
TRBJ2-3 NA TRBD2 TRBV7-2 CASSPGTSVDTQYF TGTGCCAGCAGCCCCGGGACTAGCGTGGATACGCAGTATTTT
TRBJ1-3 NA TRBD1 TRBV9 CASSPRDRALLSGNTIYF TGTGCCAGCAGCCCGCGGGACAGGGCCCTTCTCTCTGGAAACACCATATATTTT
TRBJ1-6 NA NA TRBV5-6 CASSLGQLYNSPLHF TGTGCCAGCAGCTTGGGACAGCTTTATAATTCACCCCTCCACTTT
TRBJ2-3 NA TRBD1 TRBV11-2 CASSLDGTGRDTQYF TGTGCCAGCAGCTTAGATGGGACAGGGAGGGATACGCAGTATTTT
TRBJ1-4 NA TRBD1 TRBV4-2 CASSQEVALGQSNEKLFF TGTGCCAGCAGCCAAGAAGTGGCGCTGGGACAGAGTAATGAAAAACTGTTTTTT
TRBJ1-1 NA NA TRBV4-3 CASSQNPLANTEAFF TGCGCCAGCAGCCAAAACCCCCTAGCTAACACTGAAGCTTTCTTT
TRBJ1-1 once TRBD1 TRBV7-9 CASSSITGDTEAFF TGTGCCAGCAGCTCGATAACAGGGGACACTGAAGCTTTCTTT
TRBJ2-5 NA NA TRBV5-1 CASSPAGNRETQYF TGCGCCAGCAGCCCGGCCGGGAATAGGGAGACCCAGTACTTC
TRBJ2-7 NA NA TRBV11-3 CASSPRGSNEEQYF TGTGCCAGCAGCCCCCGGGGGTCCAATGAAGAGCAGTACTTC
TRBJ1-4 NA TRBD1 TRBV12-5 CASGLVFWGQGRQSGEKLFF TGTGCTAGTGGTTTGGTCTTTTGGGGACAGGGGCGCCAGTCCGGTGAAAAACTGTTTTTT
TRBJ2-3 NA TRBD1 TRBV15 CATSRYKTGSADTQYF TGTGCCACCAGCCGATACAAGACAGGGTCGGCAGATACGCAGTATTTT
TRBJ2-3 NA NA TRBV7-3 CASSSRQGNTDTQYF TGTGCCAGCAGCTCCCGCCAGGGCAACACAGATACGCAGTATTTT
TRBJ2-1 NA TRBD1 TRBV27 CASSQPGQGFGEQFF TGTGCCAGCAGTCAACCGGGACAGGGGTTCGGTGAGCAGTTCTTC
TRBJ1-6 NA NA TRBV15 CATSRDNSGMNSPLHF TGTGCCACCAGCAGAGATAATTCGGGAATGAATTCACCCCTCCACTTT
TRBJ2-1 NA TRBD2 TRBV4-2 CASSQVGLAGDEQFF TGTGCCAGCAGCCAAGTAGGACTAGCGGGAGATGAGCAGTTCTTC
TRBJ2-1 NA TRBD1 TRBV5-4 CASSSPGQGANEQFF TGTGCCAGCAGCTCGCCGGGACAGGGGGCTAATGAGCAGTTCTTC
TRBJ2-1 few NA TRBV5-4 CASSLGGSYTYNEQFF TGTGCCAGCAGCTTGGGAGGGTCTTACACCTACAATGAGCAGTTCTTC
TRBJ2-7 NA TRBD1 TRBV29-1 CSVRDSLYEQYF TGCAGCGTTCGGGACAGCCTCTACGAGCAGTACTTC
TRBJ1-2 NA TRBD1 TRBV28 CASSSQTQGIYGYTF TGTGCCAGCAGTTCCCAAACACAGGGGATTTATGGCTACACCTTC
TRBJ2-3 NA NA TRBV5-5 CASSNRVSTDTQYF TGTGCCAGCAGCAACAGGGTGTCGACAGATACGCAGTATTTT
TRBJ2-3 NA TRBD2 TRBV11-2 CASSSGTSGRMYF TGTGCCAGCAGCTCCGGGACTAGCGGGAGGATGTATTTT
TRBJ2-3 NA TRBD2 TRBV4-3 CASSQGASGYTDTQYF TGCGCCAGCAGCCAAGGGGCTAGCGGCTACACAGATACGCAGTATTTT
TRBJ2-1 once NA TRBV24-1 CATRGPMGEQFF TGTGCCACCAGGGGGCCGATGGGCGAGCAGTTCTTC
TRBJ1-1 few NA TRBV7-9 CASSLEGAPVRAFF TGTGCCAGCAGCTTAGAAGGGGCCCCTGTGAGAGCTTTCTTT
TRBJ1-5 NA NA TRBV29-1 CSVTDSPNQPQHF TGCAGCGTCACGGACAGCCCAAATCAGCCCCAGCATTTT
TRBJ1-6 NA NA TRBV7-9 CASSRDIYNSPLHF TGTGCCAGCAGCCGGGACATCTATAATTCACCCCTCCACTTT
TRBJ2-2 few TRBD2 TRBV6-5 CASGRESTGELFF TGTGCCAGCGGGCGGGAGAGCACCGGGGAGCTGTTTTTT
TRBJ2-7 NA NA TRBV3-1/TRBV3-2 CASSQGGGSYEQYF TGTGCCAGCAGCCAAGGGGGAGGCTCCTACGAGCAGTACTTC
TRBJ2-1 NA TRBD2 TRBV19 CASTKLAGGVNEQFF TGTGCCAGTACCAAACTAGCGGGAGGGGTCAATGAGCAGTTCTTC
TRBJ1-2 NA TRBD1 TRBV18 CASSPAGQGAANYGYTF TGTGCCAGCTCCCCGGCGGGACAGGGGGCGGCAAACTATGGCTACACCTTC
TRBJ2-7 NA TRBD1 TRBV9 CASSALSTGHYEQYF TGTGCCAGCAGCGCTCTATCGACAGGGCACTACGAGCAGTACTTC